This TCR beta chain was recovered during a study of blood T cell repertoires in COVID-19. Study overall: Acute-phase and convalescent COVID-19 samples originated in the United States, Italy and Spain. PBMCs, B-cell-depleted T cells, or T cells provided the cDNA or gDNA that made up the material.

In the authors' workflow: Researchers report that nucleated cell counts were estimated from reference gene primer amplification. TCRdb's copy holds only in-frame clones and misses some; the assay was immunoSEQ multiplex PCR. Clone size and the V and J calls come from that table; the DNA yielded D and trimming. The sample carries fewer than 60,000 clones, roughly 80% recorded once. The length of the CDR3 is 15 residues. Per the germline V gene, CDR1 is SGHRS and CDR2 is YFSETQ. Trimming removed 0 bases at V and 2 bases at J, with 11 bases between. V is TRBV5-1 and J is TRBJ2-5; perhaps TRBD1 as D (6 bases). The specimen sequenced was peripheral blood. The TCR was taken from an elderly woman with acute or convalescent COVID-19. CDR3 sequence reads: CASSLGGQGQETQYF. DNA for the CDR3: TGCGCCAGCAGCTTGGGGGGGCAGGGGCAAGAGACCCAGTACTTC.